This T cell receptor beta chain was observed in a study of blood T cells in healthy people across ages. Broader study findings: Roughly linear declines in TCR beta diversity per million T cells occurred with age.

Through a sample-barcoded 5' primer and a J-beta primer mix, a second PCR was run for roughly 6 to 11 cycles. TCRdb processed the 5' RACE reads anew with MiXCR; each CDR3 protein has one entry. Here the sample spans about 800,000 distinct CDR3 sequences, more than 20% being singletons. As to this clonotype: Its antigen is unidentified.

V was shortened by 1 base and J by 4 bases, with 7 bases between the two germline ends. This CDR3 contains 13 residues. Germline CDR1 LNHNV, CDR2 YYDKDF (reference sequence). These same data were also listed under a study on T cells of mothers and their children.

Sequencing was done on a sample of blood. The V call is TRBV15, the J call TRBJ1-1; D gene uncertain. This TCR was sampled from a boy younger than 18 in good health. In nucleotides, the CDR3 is TGTGCCACCAGCAGAGGCTTGGGCACTGAAGCTTTCTTT. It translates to CATSRGLGTEAFF. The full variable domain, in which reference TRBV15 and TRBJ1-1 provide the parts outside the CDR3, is DAMVIQNPRYQVTQFGKPVTLSCSQTLNHNVMYWYQQKSSQAPKLLFHYYDKDFNNEADTPDNFQSRRPNTSFCFLDIRSPGLGDTAMYLCATSRGLGTEAFFGQGTRLTVV.